This TCR beta chain originates from a study of blood T cell repertoires in COVID-19. Across the study: Sources were T cells, B-cell-depleted T cells, or PBMCs; the material itself was cDNA or gDNA.

Germline CDR1 is MDHEN and CDR2 is SYDVKM. Trimming took 2 bases from V and 7 from J; bases not matched to a gene: 6. There are 16 residues in the CDR3. Per the original data handling: For nucleated cells, counts were estimated from reference gene primer amplification. Method: immunoSEQ multiplex PCR; TCRdb's copy keeps in-frame clones and lacks some. V and J calls and clone size follow that table, whereas D and trimming were derived from the DNA. The repertoire includes a few hundred thousand clones, about 86% of them detected once, and around 1.5% sits in the top ten. The count of this clone is one.

This sequence was found in a man at least 80 years old with acute or convalescent COVID-19. Sequencing was carried out using peripheral blood. The chain recombines TRBV28 with TRBJ2-2; TRBD2 aligns across 11 bases. The CDR3 nucleotides are TGTGCCAGCAGTTTAACTAGCGGGAGTGGGATCGGGGAGCTGTTTTTT. This gives the protein CASSLTSGSGIGELFF.